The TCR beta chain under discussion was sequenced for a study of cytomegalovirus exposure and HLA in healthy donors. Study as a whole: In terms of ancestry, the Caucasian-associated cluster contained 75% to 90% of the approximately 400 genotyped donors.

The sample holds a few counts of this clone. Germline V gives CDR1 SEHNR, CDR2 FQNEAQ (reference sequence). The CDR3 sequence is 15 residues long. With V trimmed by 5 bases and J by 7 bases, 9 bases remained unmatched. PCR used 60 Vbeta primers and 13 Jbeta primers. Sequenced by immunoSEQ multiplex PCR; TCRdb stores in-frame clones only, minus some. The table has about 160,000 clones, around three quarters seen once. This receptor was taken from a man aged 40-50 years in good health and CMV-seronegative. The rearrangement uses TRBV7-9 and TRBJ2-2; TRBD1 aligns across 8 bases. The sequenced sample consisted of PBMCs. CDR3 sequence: CASSSRQGRDGELFF. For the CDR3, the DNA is TGTGCCAGCAGCAGCAGACAGGGGAGAGACGGGGAGCTGTTTTTT.